One sample yielded the 30 T cell receptor beta chains listed below, sequenced in a study of blood T cell repertoires in COVID-19. Assay: immunoSEQ multiplex PCR; the TCRdb copy retains only in-frame clones and omits some. The profile shows around 400,000 clones, 85% to 90% of them singletons. The sample comprised PBMCs or T cells enriched from blood (not recorded which). The receptor set was obtained from a woman in her 30s who had recovered from COVID-19.

The chain carries TRBV7-2 and TRBJ2-2, with 7 bases matching TRBD2. Germline V gene sequence: CDR1 SGHTA, CDR2 FQGNSA. The V gene end was trimmed by 5 bases and the J gene end by 0 bases; junction bases not matched to a gene: 3. This CDR3 comprises 15 residues. The CDR3 nucleotides are TGTGCCAGCAGCACGGGACTATCGAACACCGGGGAGCTGTTTTTT. It yields the protein CASSTGLSNTGELFF.

This clone has a handful of counts. The V call is TRBV5-5, the J call TRBJ1-5; D uncertain. Per germline, CDR1 SGHKS and CDR2 YYEKEE (reference sequence). The ends were cut back, 0 bases at V and 7 bases at J, with 5 bases in the middle. The CDR3 consists of 12 residues. In DNA form, the CDR3 reads TGTGCCAGCAGCTTGGAGCTCCAGCCCCAGCATTTT. This codes for CASSLELQPQHF.

This chain links TRBV27 with TRBJ1-5; D unresolved. The V end lost 0 bases, the J end lost 10 bases, and 10 bases lay between the germline ends. Germline-derived CDR1 and CDR2 are MNHEY and SMNVEV (reference sequence). The CDR3 totals 13 residues. This CDR3 reads CASSLSVRFPQHF. CDR3 DNA: TGTGCCAGCAGTTTATCGGTTCGGTTCCCCCAGCATTTT.

The chain employs TRBV18 and TRBJ2-5, with 7 bases lining up with TRBD1. V dropped 3 bases and J dropped 5; count of bases not matched to a gene: 3. Germline values: CDR1 KGHSH, CDR2 LQKENI. The CDR3 totals 13 residues. DNA of the CDR3: TGTGCCAGCTCACCCACAGGGGATGAGACCCAGTACTTC. It yields the protein CASSPTGDETQYF.

The chain recombines TRBV18 with TRBJ1-1; D is uncertain. With 3 bases removed from V and 2 bases from J, the gap between germline ends came to 7 bases. The length of the CDR3 is 13 residues. Germline V gene sequence: CDR1 KGHSH, CDR2 LQKENI. The CDR3: CASSPTGNTEAFF. The CDR3 bases are TGTGCCAGCTCACCTACGGGAAACACTGAAGCTTTCTTT. The variable domain in full, completed from reference TRBV18 and TRBJ1-1, reads NAGVMQNPRHLVRRRGQEARLRCSPMKGHSHVYWYRQLPEEGLKFMVYLQKENIIDESGMPKERFSAEFPKEGPSILRIQQVVRGDSAAYFCASSPTGNTEAFFGQGTRLTVV.

In DNA, the CDR3 is TGCGCCAGCAGATATACCGGGACAGGGGGCTCGAGAGAGACCCAGTACTTC. Translated, it gives CASRYTGTGGSRETQYF. The genes are TRBV5-1 and TRBJ2-5, with 12 bases lining up with TRBD1. Germline CDR1 SGHRS, CDR2 YFSETQ. Trimming at V came to 5 bases and at J to 4 bases, leaving 12 bases not matched to a gene. The CDR3 runs 17 residues.

The chain is built from TRBV10-3 and TRBJ2-7; TRBD1 is a possible D gene (6 bases). Trimming left V 0 bases short and J 2 bases short, with 14 bases between. This CDR3 has 16 residues. CDR1 is ENHRY and CDR2 is SYGVKD in the germline V gene. CDR3 protein: CAISESPHTGTYEQYF. The CDR3 DNA is TGTGCCATCAGTGAGTCTCCCCACACAGGGACCTACGAGCAGTACTTC.

CDR3 DNA: TGTGCCAGCAGTTGGGACTTCACGGGGTACAATGAGCAGTTCTTC. Protein product: CASSWDFTGYNEQFF. The gene calls are TRBV28 and TRBJ2-1; D possibly corresponds to TRBD2 (6 bases). Germline CDR1 MDHEN, CDR2 SYDVKM. The length of the CDR3 is 15 residues. V was shortened by 4 bases and J by 4 bases, with 14 bases between the two germline ends.

The rearrangement uses TRBV2 and TRBJ1-5; TRBD1 matches at 10 bases. This CDR3 has 15 amino acids. The germline gives CDR1 SNHLY, CDR2 FYNNEI. The V gene end was trimmed by 5 bases and the J gene end by 3 bases; junction bases not matched to a gene: 4. CDR3: CASSWDRGNNQPQHF. CDR3 nucleotide sequence: TGTGCCAGCAGTTGGGACAGGGGAAACAATCAGCCCCAGCATTTT. Complete variable domain (other parts from reference TRBV2 and TRBJ1-5): EPEVTQTPSHQVTQMGQEVILRCVPISNHLYFYWYRQILGQKVEFLVSFYNNEISEKSEIFDDQFSVERPDGSNFTLKIRSTKLEDSAMYFCASSWDRGNNQPQHFGDGTRLSIL.

The rearrangement uses TRBV7-9 and TRBJ2-5; TRBD2 matches 7 bases. Trimming at V came to 6 bases and at J to 5 bases, leaving 6 bases not matched to a gene. Germline CDR1 reads SEHNR; CDR2 reads FQNEAQ (reference sequence). The CDR3 is 13 amino acids. The DNA for the CDR3 is TGTGCCAGCAGAGCGGGAAGGCTGGAGACCCAGTACTTC. Its translation is CASRAGRLETQYF.

In its sample, this clone was seen once. The rearrangement joins TRBV2 to TRBJ1-5; 8 bases are shared with TRBD1. This CDR3 comprises 14 residues. Germline V CDR1 and CDR2: SNHLY, FYNNEI. Losses at the gene ends were 8 bases for V and 1 base for J; bases not matched to a gene: 4. CDR3 coding DNA: TGTGCCAGCCAGGACAGGGTAAGCAATCAGCCCCAGCATTTT. It encodes CASQDRVSNQPQHF.

The V and J genes are TRBV6-6 and TRBJ2-1; no clear D gene. The CDR3 totals 16 residues. The germline CDR1 and CDR2 sequences are MNHNY and SVGAGI (reference sequence). With 1 base removed from V and 6 bases from J, the gap between germline ends came to 16 bases. This chain's CDR3 is CASSYWPEEKLNEQFF. The DNA of the CDR3 is TGTGCCAGCAGTTACTGGCCTGAGGAAAAACTCAATGAGCAGTTCTTC.

This chain uses TRBV6-5 with TRBJ2-7; D may be TRBD1 (6 bases). V lost 6 bases and J lost 5, with 17 bases in between. The length of the CDR3 is 14 residues. Germline CDR1 MNHEY, CDR2 SVGAGI. Here the CDR3 reads CASSTQSGVHEQYF. Written as DNA, the CDR3 is TGTGCCAGCAGCACTCAGTCAGGGGTCCACGAGCAGTACTTC.

In nucleotides, the CDR3 is TGTGCCAGCAGTGCCGTTACGGGGGGGTCTGGAAACACCATATATTTT. Protein product: CASSAVTGGSGNTIYF. V gene TRBV6-1 combines with J gene TRBJ1-3, with TRBD1 as a possible D gene (5 bases). Between the trimmed V and J ends, which lost 4 bases and 1 base, there was a span of 14 bases. Germline CDR1 and CDR2: MNHNS and SASEGT. The CDR3 is 16 amino acids.

This clone was detected only once. The rearrangement joins TRBV12-3 or TRBV12-4 to TRBJ1-2; possible D gene TRBD1, 5 bases. The CDR3 has 13 residues. Trimming cost V 2 bases and J 8 bases, with 12 bases left between them. The CDR3 DNA reads TGTGCCAGCAGTTTATGGGGGGACCAGGGCTACACCTTC. Protein product: CASSLWGDQGYTF.

The chain links TRBV10-3 to TRBJ2-4; TRBD1 matches at 12 bases. CDR3 length: 13 residues. With 6 bases clipped from V and 8 bases from J, the junction kept 2 bases outside the gene matches. CDR1 ENHRY and CDR2 SYGVKD come from the germline V gene. CDR3 in DNA: TGTGCCATCAGGGGACAGGGGGCGGACATTCAGTACTTC. Residues: CAIRGQGADIQYF.

The chain has TRBV27 and TRBJ1-5; 8 nucleotides agree with TRBD1. The germline V gene has CDR1 MNHEY and CDR2 SMNVEV (reference sequence). The V segment lost 6 bases and the J segment 3 bases; nucleotides outside the gene matches: 7. The CDR3 is 15 amino acids. The CDR3 region has the DNA TGTGCCAGCAGCTCCACACAGGGGGACAATCAGCCCCAGCATTTT. Protein: CASSSTQGDNQPQHF.

Only a few counts were recorded for this clone. CDR3 sequence: CASSEAGGSYNSPLHF. As DNA, the CDR3 is TGTGCCAGCAGTGAAGCGGGGGGGTCCTATAATTCACCCCTCCACTTT. The rearrangement links TRBV2 to TRBJ1-6; maybe TRBD1 (5 bases). Germline V gene data show CDR1 as SNHLY and CDR2 as FYNNEI. V was trimmed by 0 bases and J by 1 base, leaving 7 bases between them. The CDR3 runs 16 residues.

The J gene is TRBJ2-4, the V gene TRBV18, with a possible D match to TRBD1 (5 bases). Trimming removed 6 bases from V and 0 bases from J, with 9 bases in between. The length of the CDR3 is 14 residues. Germline-derived CDR1 and CDR2 are KGHSH and LQKENI. Here the CDR3 DNA reads TGTGCCAGCTCCCCGGACATAGCCAAAAACATTCAGTACTTC. Translated: CASSPDIAKNIQYF.

In this sample, this clone turned up once. V is TRBV28 and J is TRBJ1-2; 8 bases align to TRBD1. V gave up 4 bases and J gave up 5 bases; unmatched junction bases: 9. The germline V gene encodes CDR1 MDHEN and CDR2 SYDVKM. The CDR3 has 15 residues. The CDR3 here is CASSSTGEQEYGYTF. The DNA for the CDR3 is TGTGCCAGCAGTTCGACAGGGGAGCAAGAATATGGCTACACCTTC.

The V gene is TRBV6-5, the J gene TRBJ1-4, with D uncertain. CDR1 and CDR2 from the germline V gene are MNHEY and SVGAGI. The CDR3 consists of 16 residues. Between the trimmed V and J ends, which lost 0 bases and 4 bases, there was a span of 12 bases. The CDR3 nucleotides read TGTGCCAGCAGTTACTCGGGGAGAACCGGTAATGAAAAACTGTTTTTT. This translates into CASSYSGRTGNEKLFF.

The gene calls are TRBV6-5 and TRBJ1-6, with TRBD1 matching 7 bases. J lost 7 bases, V lost 5 bases, and 8 bases had no gene match. Germline values: CDR1 MNHEY, CDR2 SVGAGI. This CDR3 contains 15 residues. CDR3 sequence reads: CASSTPGTDNSPLHF. The CDR3 DNA reads as TGTGCCAGCAGTACTCCCGGGACAGACAATTCACCCCTCCACTTT.

CDR3 bases: TGTGCCAGCAGCCTCTGGACAGGGGAGGGTCAGCCCCAGCATTTT. Protein product: CASSLWTGEGQPQHF. The chain links TRBV5-5 to TRBJ1-5; 9 bases match TRBD1. This CDR3 contains 15 residues. The germline gives CDR1 SGHKS, CDR2 YYEKEE (reference sequence). Trimming at V came to 4 bases and at J to 6 bases, leaving 8 bases not matched to a gene.

The rearrangement uses TRBV5-5 and TRBJ2-1; D gene ambiguous. V was shortened by 0 bases and J by 5 bases, with 12 bases between the two germline ends. Germline V gene data show CDR1 as SGHKS and CDR2 as YYEKEE (reference sequence). CDR3 length: 15 amino acids. The CDR3 reads CASSLAVGSDNEQFF. In DNA, the CDR3 is TGTGCCAGCAGCTTGGCCGTAGGCAGCGACAATGAGCAGTTCTTC.

As to this clone: The sample carries other DNA sequences with the same CDR3. V is TRBV5-1 and J is TRBJ1-3; D unresolved. V was shortened by 3 bases and J by 0 bases, with 4 bases between the two germline ends. Germline CDR1 is SGHRS and CDR2 is YFSETQ. This CDR3 spans 13 amino acids. CDR3 DNA sequence: TGCGCCAGCAGCTCGGGCTCTGGAAACACCATATATTTT. This gives the protein CASSSGSGNTIYF.

The DNA of the CDR3 is TGCAGCGTATACAGGAATGAAAAACTGTTTTTT. Amino acids: CSVYRNEKLFF. The V gene is TRBV29-1, the J gene TRBJ1-4; possibly TRBD1 for D (5 bases). The CDR3 runs 11 residues. V was trimmed by 6 bases and J by 5 bases, leaving 7 bases between them. Germline CDR1 SQVTM, CDR2 ANQGSEA.

This chain links TRBV29-1 with TRBJ2-1; a possible D gene is TRBD1 (5 bases). CDR1 SQVTM and CDR2 ANQGSEA come from the germline V gene. Deletions cut 3 bases from V and 4 bases from J, with 13 bases between. The CDR3 spans 14 residues. The CDR3 loop is CSVEARQKYNEQFF. CDR3 nucleotides: TGCAGCGTTGAGGCGCGACAGAAGTACAATGAGCAGTTCTTC.

The J gene is TRBJ1-3, the V gene TRBV5-1, with TRBD1 identical over 7 bases. Germline V gene sequence: CDR1 SGHRS, CDR2 YFSETQ. The junction had 7 bases not matched to a gene; V was cut back by 1 base and J by 3 bases. The CDR3 has 16 residues. The CDR3 DNA sequence: TGCGCCAGCAGCTTGACGGACAGGCAGATTGGAAACACCATATATTTT. This translates into CASSLTDRQIGNTIYF.

The CDR3 sequence: CASSLAGTGVDTQYF. In DNA, the CDR3 is TGTGCCAGCAGCTTAGCCGGGACAGGGGTAGATACGCAGTATTTT. The rearrangement joins TRBV7-9 to TRBJ2-3; TRBD1 matches 10 bases. The CDR3 is 15 amino acids. J was trimmed by 5 bases and V by 0 bases; bases with no gene match: 2. The germline V gene has CDR1 SEHNR and CDR2 FQNEAQ (reference sequence).

The J gene is TRBJ1-2, the V gene TRBV7-2; D is unclear. The CDR3 is 13 residues long. CDR1 is SGHTA, CDR2 FQGNSA, per germline. Trimming took 7 bases from V and 4 from J, leaving 13 bases between them. CDR3 DNA: TGTGCCAGCACGAGGGCCATGAGCTATGGCTACACCTTC. Translation: CASTRAMSYGYTF. Full variable domain (missing parts from reference TRBV7-2 and TRBJ1-2): GAGVSQSPSNKVTEKGKDVELRCDPISGHTALYWYRQSLGQGLEFLIYFQGNSAPDKSGLPSDRFSAERTGGSVSTLTIQRTQQEDSAVYLCASTRAMSYGYTFGSGTRLTVV.